The 27 T cell receptor beta chains reported below all come from one sample, sequenced in a study of blood T cell repertoires in COVID-19. The protocol was immunoSEQ multiplex PCR, while the TCRdb copy is restricted to in-frame clones and leaves out a portion. The top ten clones hold roughly 15% of a sample with more than 75,000 clones, roughly 76% of them seen once. Sample: peripheral blood. These receptors all stem from an elderly woman with active or convalescent COVID-19.

The sample holds one count of this clone. The CDR3 DNA reads TGTGCCATAAGAACCGGGACAGGGAACTACGAGCAGTACTTC. Protein: CAIRTGTGNYEQYF. The chain is built from TRBV10-3 and TRBJ2-7, with 9 bases lining up with TRBD1. The CDR3 is 14 residues long. The V gene's germline CDR1 is ENHRY and CDR2 SYGVKD. V was clipped by 9 bases and J by 3 bases; unmatched bases: 9.

V and J are TRBV29-1 and TRBJ2-7, with 8 bases fitting TRBD2. Germline V lookup: CDR1 SQVTM, CDR2 ANQGSEA. V trimming: 3 bases; J trimming: 3 bases; junction bases outside the gene matches: 4. The CDR3 is made up of 13 amino acids. CDR3 in amino acids: CSVDVSGNYEQYF. In nucleotides, the CDR3 is TGCAGCGTTGATGTTAGCGGGAACTACGAGCAGTACTTC.

This clone was counted a few times. The chain combines TRBV6-4 with TRBJ2-1, with 8 bases that match TRBD2. J gave up 8 bases and V 6 bases, and 9 bases lay outside the gene matches. Germline lookup yields CDR1 MRHNA and CDR2 SNTAGT. This CDR3 has 14 residues. CDR3 nucleotides: TGTGCCAGCAGCATCAGTGAAGCGGGAGATGAGCAGTTCTTC. It yields the protein CASSISEAGDEQFF.

This chain links TRBV27 with TRBJ1-4; D not certain. Germline V CDR1 and CDR2: MNHEY, SMNVEV (reference sequence). The CDR3 runs 13 residues. V lost 3 bases and J 8 bases, leaving 10 bases between the germline ends. CDR3 protein: CASSLRFREKLFF. The DNA for the CDR3 is TGTGCCAGCAGTTTGAGGTTTAGGGAAAAACTGTTTTTT.

The J gene is TRBJ2-5, the V gene TRBV18; a possible D gene is TRBD1 (6 bases). The CDR3 contains 13 residues. In germline, CDR1 is KGHSH, CDR2 LQKENI. V lost 3 bases to trimming and J lost 2 bases, with 7 bases between them. CDR3 region: CASSPGQQETQYF. CDR3 nucleotide sequence: TGTGCCAGCTCACCTGGACAGCAAGAGACCCAGTACTTC.

V and J are TRBV11-2 and TRBJ2-7, with a possible D match to TRBD1 (7 bases). Trimming cost V 0 bases and J 3 bases, with 27 bases left between them. This CDR3 contains 20 residues. Germline V CDR1 and CDR2: SGHAT, FQNNGV. The CDR3 nucleotides read TGTGCCAGCAGCTTAGATCGGGCAGGGGGGATGCGGACCACCTACTACGAGCAGTACTTC. Its translation is CASSLDRAGGMRTTYYEQYF. The whole variable domain, remainder taken from reference TRBV11-2 and TRBJ2-7, is EAGVAQSPRYKIIEKRQSVAFWCNPISGHATLYWYQQILGQGPKLLIQFQNNGVVDDSQLPKDRFSAERLKGVDSTLKIQPAKLEDSAVYLCASSLDRAGGMRTTYYEQYFGPGTRLTVT.

The chain links TRBV7-9 to TRBJ2-1; the match to TRBD2 covers 11 bases. V shed 1 base, J shed 6 bases, and the junction held 5 bases outside the gene matches. The CDR3 runs to 16 residues. CDR1 is SEHNR, CDR2 FQNEAQ, per germline (reference sequence). CDR3 coding DNA: TGTGCCAGCAGCTTAGTGGGGCTAGCGGGAGGCAATGAGCAGTTCTTC. Translation gives CASSLVGLAGGNEQFF. Drawing the rest from reference TRBV7-9 and TRBJ2-1, the complete variable domain is DTGVSQNPRHKITKRGQNVTFRCDPISEHNRLYWYRQTLGQGPEFLTYFQNEAQLEKSRLLSDRFSAERPKGSFSTLEIQRTEQGDSAMYLCASSLVGLAGGNEQFFGPGTRLTVL.

To note about this clone: The germline gene is not matched at one end of the junction; a read error may be the cause. The rearrangement links TRBV29-1 to TRBJ1-2; D is perhaps TRBD1 (5 bases). The germline V gene encodes CDR1 SQVTM and CDR2 ANQGSEA. The CDR3 runs to 12 residues. This CDR3 reads CSAEPGFYGYTF. In DNA form, the CDR3 reads TGCAGCGCTGAACCAGGGTTCTATGGCTACACCTTC.

The sample holds a few counts of this clone. V gene TRBV30 combines with J gene TRBJ1-1; the D gene is possibly TRBD1 (6 bases). V lost 2 bases, J lost 9 bases, and 13 bases lay in between. The germline gives CDR1 GTSNPN, CDR2 SVGIG (reference sequence). The CDR3 consists of 12 residues. The chain's CDR3 is CAWSTNREKAFF. The CDR3 nucleotides are TGTGCCTGGAGTACGAACAGGGAGAAAGCTTTCTTT. The whole variable domain, remainder taken from reference TRBV30 and TRBJ1-1, is SQTIHQWPATLVQPVGSPLSLECTVEGTSNPNLYWYRQAAGRGLQLLFYSVGIGQISSEVPQNLSASRPQDRQFILSSKKLLLSDSGFYLCAWSTNREKAFFGQGTRLTVV.

As concerns this clone: A junction end diverges from the germline sequence, so it may reflect a read error. The chain recombines TRBV7-7 with TRBJ2-1; 8 nucleotides match TRBD2. From germline, CDR1 is SSHAT and CDR2 FNYEAQ (reference sequence). This CDR3 is 16 amino acids long. The CDR3 DNA sequence: TGTGCTAGCAGCTTAGGAGCGGGAGATGGGTACAATGAGCAGTTCTTC. Translating it yields CASSLGAGDGYNEQFF.

The chain joins TRBV5-5 to TRBJ2-1; 9 bases agree with TRBD2. CDR3 length: 15 amino acids. V lost 3 bases, J lost 0 bases, and 1 base stayed unmatched. Germline-derived CDR1 and CDR2 are SGHKS and YYEKEE (reference sequence). The CDR3, as DNA: TGTGCCAGCAGCTCTAGCGGGAACTCCTACAATGAGCAGTTCTTC. Translating it yields CASSSSGNSYNEQFF.

This clone was counted once. The rearrangement links TRBV23-1 to TRBJ1-1; no clear D. TRBV23-1 is flagged as an ORF with uncertain function. The CDR3 contains 17 residues. With 4 bases removed from V and 1 base from J, the gap between germline ends came to 19 bases. Here the CDR3 reads CASSPREREDQNTEAFF. CDR3 nucleotides: TGCGCCAGCAGTCCCCGGGAACGAGAGGATCAGAACACTGAAGCTTTCTTT.

The chain employs TRBV2 and TRBJ1-5, with 7 bases matching TRBD1. CDR1 and CDR2 (germline): SNHLY, FYNNEI. Trimming cost V 3 bases and J 0 bases; bases outside gene matches: 8. This CDR3 contains 17 residues. The CDR3 DNA follows: TGTGCCAGCAGTGAGTTCGGGACAGAGTATAGCAATCAGCCCCAGCATTTT. This gives the protein CASSEFGTEYSNQPQHF.

The chain has TRBV23-1 and TRBJ2-1; D is possibly TRBD2 (6 bases). TRBV23-1 is treated as an ORF (open reading frame) with a function not yet certain. CDR3 size: 19 residues. V was trimmed by 2 bases and J by 4 bases, leaving 24 bases between them. As DNA, the CDR3 is TGCGCCAGCAGTCAAGTTGGATGCGGACTATGGCGGACGTACAATGAGCAGTTCTTC. The encoded protein is CASSQVGCGLWRTYNEQFF.

This chain connects TRBV10-3 to TRBJ1-2; D unresolved. Per the germline V gene, CDR1 is ENHRY and CDR2 is SYGVKD. CDR3 length: 13 residues. The ends were cut back, 6 bases at V and 3 bases at J, with 11 bases in the middle. For the CDR3, the DNA is TGTGCCATCAGCGGGAACGGCGACTATGGCTACACCTTC. It is translated as CAISGNGDYGYTF.

This chain connects TRBV6-2 or TRBV6-3 to TRBJ2-3; the match to TRBD1 covers 8 bases. The CDR3 has 16 residues. The V and J ends lost 6 bases and 1 base, in that order; junction bases with no gene match: 9. The germline V gene has CDR1 MNHEY and CDR2 SVGEGT. The chain's CDR3 is CASSQLRGQGTDTQYF. CDR3 coding DNA: TGTGCCAGCAGCCAACTCAGGGGGCAGGGCACAGATACGCAGTATTTT.

This chain joins TRBV7-2 and TRBJ2-7, with no clear D. The CDR3 has 12 residues. Trimming took 5 bases from V and 3 from J, leaving 8 bases between them. Looked up from germline, CDR1 is SGHTA and CDR2 is FQGNSA. CDR3 in amino acids: CASSTPGYEQYF. As DNA, the CDR3 is TGTGCCAGCAGCACGCCGGGCTACGAGCAGTACTTC.

J is TRBJ1-2 and V is TRBV7-9; 7 bases match TRBD1. There are 14 residues in the CDR3. Germline V CDR1 and CDR2: SEHNR, FQNEAQ (reference sequence). V was pared by 7 bases and J by 4 bases, with 9 bases of the junction left unmatched. The CDR3 region is CASKPGAGGYGYTF. Here the CDR3 DNA reads TGTGCCAGCAAGCCGGGGGCAGGGGGCTATGGCTACACCTTC.

J is TRBJ2-5 and V is TRBV4-1; D gene uncertain. With 0 bases removed from V and 5 bases from J, the gap between germline ends came to 4 bases. The germline V gene encodes CDR1 MGHRA and CDR2 YSYEKL. CDR3 length: 12 residues. The CDR3 reads CASSQDRETQYF. DNA of the CDR3: TGCGCCAGCAGCCAAGACCGGGAGACCCAGTACTTC.

The rearrangement joins TRBV5-1 to TRBJ2-1, with TRBD2 identical over 9 bases. V was clipped by 3 bases and J by 0 bases; unmatched bases: 4. Germline CDR1 reads SGHRS; CDR2 reads YFSETQ. The CDR3 contains 16 residues. CDR3 sequence: CASSSVAGASYNEQFF. CDR3 in DNA: TGCGCCAGCAGCTCTGTAGCGGGAGCCTCCTACAATGAGCAGTTCTTC.

This clone was found a few times. The chain is built from TRBV19 and TRBJ2-7; 10 nucleotides align to TRBD2. This CDR3 is 15 amino acids long. V was clipped by 7 bases and J by 0 bases; unmatched bases: 6. Germline V CDR1 and CDR2: LNHDA, SQIVND (reference sequence). The CDR3 DNA sequence: TGTGCCAGTACTGGGGCTAGCGGGAGCTCCTACGAGCAGTACTTC. Translation: CASTGASGSSYEQYF.

This chain links TRBV19 with TRBJ2-1; 16 bases are shared with TRBD2. There are 17 residues in the CDR3. The V gene end was trimmed by 2 bases and the J gene end by 9 bases; junction bases not matched to a gene: 7. The germline V gene encodes CDR1 LNHDA and CDR2 SQIVND (reference sequence). CDR3 in DNA: TGTGCCAGTAGTATACCGGGACTAGCGGGGGGGCCCGGTGAGCAGTTCTTC. As protein: CASSIPGLAGGPGEQFF.

The genes are TRBV7-9 and TRBJ1-2; 8 bases match TRBD1. Germline trimming cut 5 bases from V and 0 bases from J; bases unmatched to any gene: 2. The length of the CDR3 is 14 residues. CDR1 is SEHNR and CDR2 is FQNEAQ in the germline V gene (reference sequence). The CDR3 spells CASSPGQANYGYTF. In DNA form, the CDR3 reads TGTGCCAGCAGCCCGGGACAGGCTAACTATGGCTACACCTTC.

The chain links TRBV7-2 to TRBJ1-3; no clear D. V was trimmed by 5 bases and J by 8 bases, leaving 10 bases between them. There are 12 residues in the CDR3. CDR1 and CDR2 from the germline V gene are SGHTA and FQGNSA. The DNA for the CDR3 is TGTGCCAGCAGCATGGTCGGGGACACCATATATTTT. Translation: CASSMVGDTIYF.

This chain connects TRBV5-6 to TRBJ1-2, with a weak D call TRBD1 (5 bases). This CDR3 has 13 residues. V was shortened by 4 bases and J by 6 bases, with 13 bases between the two germline ends. Germline V gene lookup returns CDR1 SGHDT and CDR2 YYEEEE. As DNA, the CDR3 is TGTGCCAGCAGCCTAGGGGCAGTCAATGGCTACACCTTC. Amino acid sequence: CASSLGAVNGYTF.

The chain employs TRBV28 and TRBJ2-5; D is possibly TRBD2 (5 bases). This CDR3 is built from 15 residues. Germline V gene sequence: CDR1 MDHEN, CDR2 SYDVKM. Trimming shortened V by 5 bases and J by 1 base, and 14 bases separated the two germline ends. The chain's CDR3 is CASSPGLPGQETQYF. CDR3 coding DNA: TGTGCCAGCAGTCCCGGACTCCCCGGCCAAGAGACCCAGTACTTC.

The rearrangement links TRBV21-1 to TRBJ1-1. TRBV21-1 is a listed pseudogene. The CDR3 loop spans 14 amino acids. The CDR3 DNA reads TGTGCCAGCAGCAATCCGGGGGTGTACACTGAAGCTTTCTTT. This sequence encodes CASSNPGVYTEAFF.